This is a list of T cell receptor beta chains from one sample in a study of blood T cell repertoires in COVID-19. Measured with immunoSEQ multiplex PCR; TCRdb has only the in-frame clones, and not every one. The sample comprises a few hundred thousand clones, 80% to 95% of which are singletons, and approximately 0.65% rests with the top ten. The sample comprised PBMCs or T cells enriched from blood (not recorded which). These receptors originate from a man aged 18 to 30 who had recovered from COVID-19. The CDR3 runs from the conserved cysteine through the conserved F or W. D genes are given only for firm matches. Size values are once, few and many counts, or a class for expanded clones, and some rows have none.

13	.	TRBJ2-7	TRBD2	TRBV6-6	TGTGCCAGCCTAGCGGGAGGGACCTACGAGCAGTACTTC	CASLAGGTYEQYF
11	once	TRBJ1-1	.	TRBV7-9	TGTGCCAGCAGAGTACAGGGACCGGCTTTCTTT	CASRVQGPAFF
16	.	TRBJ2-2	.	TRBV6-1	TGTGCCAGCAGTGAAGCCGGGGGGCCGAACACCGGGGAGCTGTTTTTT	CASSEAGGPNTGELFF
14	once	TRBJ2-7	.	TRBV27	TGTGCCAGCAGTCCCACTAGCATTTCCTACGAGCAGTACTTC	CASSPTSISYEQYF
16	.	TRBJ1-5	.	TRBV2	TGTGCCAGCATATCGGACAAGCTTTATAGCAATCAGCCCCAGCATTTT	CASISDKLYSNQPQHF
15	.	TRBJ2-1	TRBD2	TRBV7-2	TGTGCCAGCAGCTTAGCTAGCGGGGTCGCGTATGAGCAGTTCTTC	CASSLASGVAYEQFF
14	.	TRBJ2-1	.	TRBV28	.	CASSSSTGANEQFF
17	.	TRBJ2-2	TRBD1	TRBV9	TGTGCCAGCAGCGTATCGGCCGGACAGGCGGATACCGGGGAGCTGTTTTTT	CASSVSAGQADTGELFF
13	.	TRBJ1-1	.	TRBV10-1	TGCGCCAGCAGTGAGTGGAGAAACACTGAAGCTTTCTTT	CASSEWRNTEAFF
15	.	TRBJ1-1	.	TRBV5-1	TGCGCCAGCAGCTTGGATGAGTCTCGAGGGCCCCGAGCTTTCTTT	CASSLDESRGPRAFF
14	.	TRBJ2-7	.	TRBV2	TGTGCCAGCAGCCCCGCCACAGTGGGCCACGAGCAGTACTTC	CASSPATVGHEQYF
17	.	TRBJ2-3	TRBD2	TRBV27	TGTGCCAGCAGTTTTATCACGGGAGGCCTTGGCACAGATACGCAGTATTTT	CASSFITGGLGTDTQYF
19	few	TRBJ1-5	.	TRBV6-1	TGTGCCAGCAGTGATTGGCGGGGGGGACCTTCAAATAGCAATCAGCCCCAGCATTTT	CASSDWRGGPSNSNQPQHF
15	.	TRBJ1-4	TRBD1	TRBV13	TGTGCCAGCAGCCCCTCAGGGGGCGCGGGTGAAAAACTGTTTTTT	CASSPSGGAGEKLFF
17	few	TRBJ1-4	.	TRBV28	TGTGCCAGCAGTTTCCCCCGGGACACATCAACTAATGAAAAACTGTTTTTT	CASSFPRDTSTNEKLFF
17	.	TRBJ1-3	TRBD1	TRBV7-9	TGTGCCAGCAGCCCGCCATCCGGGGACAGGGCTGGAAACACCATATATTTT	CASSPPSGDRAGNTIYF
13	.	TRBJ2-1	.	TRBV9	TGTGCCAGCAGCGGGGGGCCATACAATGAGCAGTTCTTC	CASSGGPYNEQFF
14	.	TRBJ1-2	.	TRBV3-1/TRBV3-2	TGTGCCAGCAGCCCCGCCCCAGAATCCTATGGCTACACCTTC	CASSPAPESYGYTF
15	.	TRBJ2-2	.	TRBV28	TGTGCCAGCGGCCTCGGGACTTTGAACACCGGGGAGCTGTTTTTT	CASGLGTLNTGELFF
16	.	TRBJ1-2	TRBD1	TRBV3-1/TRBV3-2	TGTGCCAGCAGCTCTCAGAGCCGGGACAGGGCTTATGGCTACACCTTC	CASSSQSRDRAYGYTF
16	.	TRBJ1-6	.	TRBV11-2	TGTGCCAGCAGCTTTGGAGGGAGCTCCTATAATTCACCCCTCCACTTT	CASSFGGSSYNSPLHF
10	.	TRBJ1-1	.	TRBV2	TGTGCCAGCGGAGATAGTGAAGCTTTCTTT	CASGDSEAFF
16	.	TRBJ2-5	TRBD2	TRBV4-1	TGCGCCAGCAGCCAAGAAACGGGGGGGGGTCCCAAGACCCAGTACTTC	CASSQETGGGPKTQYF
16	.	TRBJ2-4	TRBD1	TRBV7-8	TGTGCCAGCAGCTCGGGACAGGGGGCTGCCAAAAACATTCAGTACTTC	CASSSGQGAAKNIQYF
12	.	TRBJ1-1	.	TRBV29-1	TGCAGCGCCCCTTCAGGGAACACTGAAGCTTTCTTT	CSAPSGNTEAFF
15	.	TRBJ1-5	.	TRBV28	TGTGCCAGCAGTTTAGGCGGGGGCCCCAATCAGCCCCAGCATTTT	CASSLGGGPNQPQHF
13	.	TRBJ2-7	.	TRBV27	TGTGCCAGCAGTCCCGCAGGGGTCAACGAGCAGTACTTC	CASSPAGVNEQYF
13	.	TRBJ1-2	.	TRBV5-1	TGCGCCAGCAGCTTGGATCCTCAGGGTGGCTACACCTTC	CASSLDPQGGYTF
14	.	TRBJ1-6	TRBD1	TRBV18	TGTGCCAGCTCACCTAGACAGGGGGAATCACCCCTCCACTTT	CASSPRQGESPLHF
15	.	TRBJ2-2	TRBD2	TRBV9	TGTGCCAGCAGCGCGGGACTAGCGAAGTCCGGGGAGCTGTTTTTT	CASSAGLAKSGELFF
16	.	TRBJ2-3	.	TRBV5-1	TGCGCCAGCAGCTTGGTCCCAGGTCTTTCCACAGATACGCAGTATTTT	CASSLVPGLSTDTQYF
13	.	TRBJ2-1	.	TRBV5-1	TGCGCCAGCAGCACGAAGGGGAACAATGAGCAGTTCTTC	CASSTKGNNEQFF
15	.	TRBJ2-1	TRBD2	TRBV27	TGTGCCAGCACTGGGGGGGAGAGCTCCTACAATGAGCAGTTCTTC	CASTGGESSYNEQFF
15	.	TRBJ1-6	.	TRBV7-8	TGTGCCAGCAGCTTAGCGCAGGGTGTCCGTTCACCCCTCCACTTT	CASSLAQGVRSPLHF
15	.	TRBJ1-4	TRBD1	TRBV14	TGTGCCAGCAGCCACATGACAGGGACTAATGAAAAACTGTTTTTT	CASSHMTGTNEKLFF
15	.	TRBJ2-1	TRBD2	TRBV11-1	TGTGCCAGCAGTTTGGCGGGAGGGCCAGACAATGAGCAGTTCTTC	CASSLAGGPDNEQFF
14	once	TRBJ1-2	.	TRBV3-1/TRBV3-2	TGTGCCAGCAGCCAACAGGGGCGGACCTATGGCTACACCTTC	CASSQQGRTYGYTF
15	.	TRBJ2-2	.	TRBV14	TGTGCCAGCAGCCAAGATGGTTACAGTCCCGGGGAGCTGTTTTTT	CASSQDGYSPGELFF
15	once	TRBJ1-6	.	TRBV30	TGTGCCTGGAGCCGACCGGGCAGGGTTAATTCACCCCTCCACTTT	CAWSRPGRVNSPLHF
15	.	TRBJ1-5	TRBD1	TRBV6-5	TGTGCCAGCAGTCCGGGACAGGGTCACAATCAGCCCCAGCATTTT	CASSPGQGHNQPQHF
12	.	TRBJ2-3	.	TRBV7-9	TGTGCCAGCAGTCTCTCGGGGGATACGCAGTATTTT	CASSLSGDTQYF
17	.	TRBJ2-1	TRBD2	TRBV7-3	TGTGCCAGCAGCTTAAACTCAGCGGGAGGCTCCTACAATGAGCAGTTCTTC	CASSLNSAGGSYNEQFF
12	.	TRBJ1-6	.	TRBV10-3	TGTGCCATCAGTGGGGCCAATTCACCCCTCCACTTT	CAISGANSPLHF
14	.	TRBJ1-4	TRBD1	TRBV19	TGTGCCAGTAGTCGGACAGGGGTAGGCGAAAAACTGTTTTTT	CASSRTGVGEKLFF
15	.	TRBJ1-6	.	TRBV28	TGTGCCAGCAGACCTTTGGACGGAGGTGGTTCACCCCTCCACTTT	CASRPLDGGGSPLHF